This note documents a single T cell receptor (beta chain) sequence. CDR3 length: 14 residues. V was clipped by 6 bases and J by 9 bases; unmatched bases: 7. CDR1 is MNHEY and CDR2 is SVGAGI in the germline V gene. This entry comes from a study of blood T cell repertoires in COVID-19. Under the authors' procedure: Reference gene primer amplification in the assay estimated nucleated cell counts. Some clones are missing from TCRdb's copy, which holds only in-frame ones; the method was immunoSEQ multiplex PCR. The D gene and trimming were derived from the DNA, and the V and J assignments and clone size from that table. This sample has 150,000 to 250,000 clones, with about 80% found just once.

This sequence originates from a man in his forties who had recovered from COVID-19. Source material: PBMCs or T cells enriched from blood (not recorded which). The rearrangement uses TRBV6-5 and TRBJ1-6, with 8 positions matching TRBD1. The CDR3 region has the DNA TGTGCCAGCAGAAACCAGGGGGCAGGTTCACCCCTCCACTTT. This sequence encodes CASRNQGAGSPLHF.